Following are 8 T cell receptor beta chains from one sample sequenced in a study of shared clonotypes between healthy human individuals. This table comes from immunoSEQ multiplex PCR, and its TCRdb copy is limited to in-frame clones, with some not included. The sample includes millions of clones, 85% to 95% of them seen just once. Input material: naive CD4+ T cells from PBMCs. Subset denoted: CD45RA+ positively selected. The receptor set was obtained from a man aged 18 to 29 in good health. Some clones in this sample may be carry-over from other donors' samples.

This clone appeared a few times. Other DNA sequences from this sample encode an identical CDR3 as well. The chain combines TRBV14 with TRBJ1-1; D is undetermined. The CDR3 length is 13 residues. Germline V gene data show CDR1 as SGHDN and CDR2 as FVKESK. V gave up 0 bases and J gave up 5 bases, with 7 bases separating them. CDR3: CASSQDRGTEAFF. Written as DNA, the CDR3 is TGTGCCAGCAGCCAAGATCGGGGAACTGAAGCTTTCTTT.

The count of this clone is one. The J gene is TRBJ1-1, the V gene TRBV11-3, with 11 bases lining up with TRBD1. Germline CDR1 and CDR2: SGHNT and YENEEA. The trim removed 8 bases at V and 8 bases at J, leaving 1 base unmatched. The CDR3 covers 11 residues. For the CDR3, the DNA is TGTGCCAGCGGGACAGGGGGGGAAGCTTTCTTT. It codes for CASGTGGEAFF.

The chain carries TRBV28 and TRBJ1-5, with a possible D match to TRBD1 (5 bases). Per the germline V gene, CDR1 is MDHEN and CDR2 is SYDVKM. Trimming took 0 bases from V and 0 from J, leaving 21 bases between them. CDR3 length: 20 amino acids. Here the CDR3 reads CASSLWDWQGEPYSNQPQHF. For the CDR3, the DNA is TGTGCCAGCAGTTTATGGGATTGGCAGGGAGAACCTTATAGCAATCAGCCCCAGCATTTT.

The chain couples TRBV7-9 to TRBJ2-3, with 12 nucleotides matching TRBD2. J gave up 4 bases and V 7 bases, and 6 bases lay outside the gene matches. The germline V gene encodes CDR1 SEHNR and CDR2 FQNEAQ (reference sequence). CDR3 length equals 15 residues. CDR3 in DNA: TGTGCCAGCAACTCCGGACTAGCGGGGCCAGATACGCAGTATTTT. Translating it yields CASNSGLAGPDTQYF. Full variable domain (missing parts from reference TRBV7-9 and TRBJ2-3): DTGVSQNPRHKITKRGQNVTFRCDPISEHNRLYWYRQTLGQGPEFLTYFQNEAQLEKSRLLSDRFSAERPKGSFSTLEIQRTEQGDSAMYLCASNSGLAGPDTQYFGPGTRLTVL.

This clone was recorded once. The CDR3 loop is CASSESRPGNQPQHF. The CDR3, as DNA: TGCGCCAGCAGTGAGTCGAGACCAGGCAATCAGCCCCAGCATTTT. V gene TRBV10-2 combines with J gene TRBJ1-5; D is unresolved. V lost 0 bases to trimming and J lost 2 bases, with 8 bases between them. This CDR3 spans 15 amino acids. Germline V lookup: CDR1 WSHSY, CDR2 SAAADI.

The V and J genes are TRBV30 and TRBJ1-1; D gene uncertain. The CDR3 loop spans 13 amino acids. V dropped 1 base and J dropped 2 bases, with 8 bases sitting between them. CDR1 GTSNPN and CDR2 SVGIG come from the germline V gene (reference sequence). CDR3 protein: CAWSEKANTEAFF. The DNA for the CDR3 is TGTGCCTGGAGTGAGAAGGCTAACACTGAAGCTTTCTTT.

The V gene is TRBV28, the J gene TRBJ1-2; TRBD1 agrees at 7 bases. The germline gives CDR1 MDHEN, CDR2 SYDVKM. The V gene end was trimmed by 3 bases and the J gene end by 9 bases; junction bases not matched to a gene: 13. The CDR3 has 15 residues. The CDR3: CASSLGGDSSSRYTF. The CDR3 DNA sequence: TGTGCCAGCAGTTTGGGCGGGGACAGCTCTAGTCGCTACACCTTC.

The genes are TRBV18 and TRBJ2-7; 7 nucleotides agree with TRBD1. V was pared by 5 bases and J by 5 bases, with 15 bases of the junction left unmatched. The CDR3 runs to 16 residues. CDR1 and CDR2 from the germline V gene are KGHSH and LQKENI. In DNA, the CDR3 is TGTGCCAGCTCAATTAAAATATCGACAGGGAAGAACGAGCAGTACTTC. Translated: CASSIKISTGKNEQYF.